What follows is one TCR beta chain and its context. The CDR3 covers 19 residues. The sample comes from a study of T cells after yellow fever vaccination. Each CDR3 protein gets one entry after TCRdb re-called the 5' RACE reads with MiXCR. The table has about 340,000 distinct CDR3 sequences, about 4% seen once. This receptor was obtained from a man between 18 and 29 years old who received the YFV17D yellow fever vaccine. Specimen: PBMCs, collected 5 days after the yellow fever booster vaccination. The V call is TRBV21-1, the J call TRBJ2-2; the table calls TRBD1, which could not be checked here. TRBV21-1 is termed a pseudogene. This CDR3 reads CASSIQDRGAGRDTGELFF. Here the CDR3 DNA reads TGTGCCAGCAGCATCCAGGACAGGGGGGCTGGCCGGGACACCGGGGAGCTGTTTTTT.